Listed here are 22 T cell receptor beta chains from one sample, sequenced in a study of shared clonotypes between healthy human individuals (dated by TCRdb to between 2020 and 2021). Receptor amplification or capture employed the immunoSEQ multiplex PCR assay. TCRdb provides this immuneACCESS table in a form limited to in-frame rearrangements. Some clones are lacking; in checked studies, under half of them reflect an unresolved V gene, and why the rest are absent is not known. The sample includes some 630,000 clones, with about two thirds observed a single time. In total, the top ten clones hold about 1.8% of the sample. Sample: memory CD4+ T cells sorted from blood. Explained via the paper, the cell subset or site label denotes: CD45RA-negative fraction. These receptors were collected from a woman aged 25 to 39 in good health.

The chain couples TRBV11-2 to TRBJ2-1; D not certain. The CDR3 is made up of 17 amino acids. Trimming removed 2 bases at V and 4 bases at J, with 18 bases between. Germline CDR1 is SGHAT and CDR2 is FQNNGV. The CDR3 coding sequence is TGTGCCAGCAGCTTACGAGTTAGCAGAGCCCTGTACAATGAGCAGTTCTTC. Protein: CASSLRVSRALYNEQFF.

This chain uses TRBV27 with TRBJ1-1; a possible D gene is TRBD1 (6 bases). The CDR3 contains 13 residues. Trimming took 6 bases from V and 6 from J, leaving 14 bases between them. Germline lookup yields CDR1 MNHEY and CDR2 SMNVEV (reference sequence). The CDR3 region has the DNA TGTGCCAGCAGAAGATCAACAGGGCCTGAAGCTTTCTTT. Translating gives CASRRSTGPEAFF.

The chain has TRBV2 and TRBJ1-2; D possibly corresponds to TRBD1 (6 bases). The V and J ends lost 6 bases and 4 bases respectively, with 15 bases between them. The CDR3 contains 14 residues. Germline CDR1 is SNHLY and CDR2 is FYNNEI. The CDR3 bases are TGTGCCAGCAGGGGGGACATTCGCGGCTATGGCTACACCTTC. Its translation is CASRGDIRGYGYTF.

V and J are TRBV27 and TRBJ2-2; 8 bases match TRBD2. J lost 6 bases, V lost 3 bases, and 6 bases had no gene match. Germline CDR1 is MNHEY and CDR2 is SMNVEV (reference sequence). The CDR3 totals 15 residues. CDR3 amino acids: CASSFRTGGAGELFF. The CDR3 region has the DNA TGTGCCAGCAGTTTTCGGACCGGGGGGGCCGGGGAGCTGTTTTTT.

A few counts support this clone. The J gene is TRBJ1-5, the V gene TRBV2; D is undetermined. This CDR3 contains 13 residues. Trimming shortened V by 4 bases and J by 5 bases, and 9 bases separated the two germline ends. Germline assignment: CDR1 SNHLY and CDR2 FYNNEI. CDR3 protein: CASSATEDQPQHF. The CDR3 DNA is TGTGCCAGCAGTGCCACAGAGGATCAGCCCCAGCATTTT. The full variable domain, with the rest looked up from reference TRBV2 and TRBJ1-5, is EPEVTQTPSHQVTQMGQEVILRCVPISNHLYFYWYRQILGQKVEFLVSFYNNEISEKSEIFDDQFSVERPDGSNFTLKIRSTKLEDSAMYFCASSATEDQPQHFGDGTRLSIL.

The chain joins TRBV28 to TRBJ2-1; no clear D gene. V lost 6 bases and J 1 base, leaving 10 bases between the germline ends. The CDR3 consists of 14 residues. CDR1 is MDHEN, CDR2 SYDVKM, per germline. As DNA, the CDR3 is TGTGCCAGCAGACGGATGGGATCCTACAATGAGCAGTTCTTC. Translation gives CASRRMGSYNEQFF.

The V and J genes are TRBV5-1 and TRBJ1-1; 9 nucleotides match TRBD1. CDR1 and CDR2 from the germline V gene are SGHRS and YFSETQ. The CDR3 covers 15 residues. The junction had 4 bases not matched to a gene; V was cut back by 4 bases and J by 0 bases. The CDR3 sequence: CASSAQGALNTEAFF. The CDR3 DNA reads TGCGCCAGCAGCGCACAGGGGGCGCTGAACACTGAAGCTTTCTTT.

With respect to this clone: The identical CDR3 is also encoded by other nucleotide sequences in the sample. J is TRBJ2-2 and V is TRBV19, with no clear D. This CDR3 has 13 amino acids. Germline V lookup: CDR1 LNHDA, CDR2 SQIVND (reference sequence). Trimming removed 4 bases from V and 5 bases from J, with 8 bases in between. CDR3 loop: CASSRTGTGELFF. The CDR3 DNA sequence: TGTGCCAGTAGTAGGACCGGGACCGGGGAGCTGTTTTTT.

In this sample, this clone turned up a few times. The chain has TRBV5-1 and TRBJ2-5; possible D gene TRBD1, 5 bases. The CDR3 spans 13 residues. V was clipped by 2 bases and J by 2 bases, with 7 bases between them. CDR1 and CDR2 (germline): SGHRS, YFSETQ. The CDR3 DNA follows: TGCGCCAGCAGCTTACAGGAACAAGAGACCCAGTACTTC. Translation: CASSLQEQETQYF.

The rearrangement links TRBV5-1 to TRBJ2-7; the match to TRBD1 covers 7 bases. Germline loops: CDR1 SGHRS, CDR2 YFSETQ. Trimming took 7 bases from V and 2 from J; bases not matched to a gene: 9. CDR3 length: 14 amino acids. The CDR3 nucleotides are TGCGCCAGCCGCCACGAGACAGGGCCCTACGAGCAGTACTTC. Its translation: CASRHETGPYEQYF.

Here the CDR3 reads CASGLGREGTQYF. In nucleotides, the CDR3 is TGTGCTAGTGGTTTGGGCCGTGAGGGGACCCAGTACTTC. The gene calls are TRBV12-5 and TRBJ2-5, with D perhaps matching TRBD2 (5 bases). Trimming stripped 1 base from V and 7 bases from J, with 10 bases between. In germline, CDR1 is LGHNT, CDR2 FRNRAP. The CDR3 runs 13 residues.

The V and J genes are TRBV29-1 and TRBJ2-7; D gene unclear. CDR1 and CDR2 from the germline V gene are SQVTM and ANQGSEA. Trimming removed 6 bases at V and 1 base at J, with 19 bases between. The CDR3 extends over 15 amino acids. The CDR3 reads CSVLNLSRMSYEQYF. The CDR3 region has the DNA TGCAGCGTCTTGAACCTTAGCAGGATGTCCTACGAGCAGTACTTC.

This clone was seen only once. The chain has TRBV11-3 and TRBJ2-1, with D unresolved. The CDR3 is 13 amino acids. Germline CDR1 is SGHNT and CDR2 is YENEEA. Trimming removed 3 bases from V and 4 bases from J, with 7 bases in between. The CDR3 sequence is CASSFAAYNEQFF. The CDR3, as DNA: TGTGCCAGCAGCTTCGCCGCGTACAATGAGCAGTTCTTC.

This clone was seen more than once but under ten times. Here the CDR3 DNA reads TGTGCCAGCAGTGAAGGGCTAGCGGTAACGGAGCTGTTTTTT. Its protein is CASSEGLAVTELFF. This rearrangement joins TRBV25-1 to TRBJ2-2; 7 bases line up with TRBD2. From germline, CDR1 is MGHDK and CDR2 SYGVNS. The CDR3 covers 14 residues. The V segment lost 2 bases and the J segment 10 bases; nucleotides outside the gene matches: 7.

This clone came up once. Only one base separates this from a far larger clonotype, so it likely reflects a read error. The chain is built from TRBV27 and TRBJ2-7; D gene uncertain. From germline, CDR1 is MNHEY and CDR2 SMNVEV (reference sequence). The CDR3 has 13 residues. The CDR3 protein is CASSLSILHEQCF. CDR3 bases: TGTGCCAGCAGTTTATCGATTTTACACGAGCAGTGCTTC.

In its sample, this clone was seen once. The J gene is TRBJ2-7, the V gene TRBV9; D is possibly TRBD2 (6 bases). V gave up 0 bases and J gave up 1 base, with 11 bases separating them. The CDR3 extends over 15 amino acids. The germline gives CDR1 SGDLS, CDR2 YYNGEE. The CDR3 DNA follows: TGTGCCAGCAGCGTAGGAACTAGCTATTCCTACGAGCAGTACTTC. The encoded protein is CASSVGTSYSYEQYF.

This rearrangement joins TRBV19 to TRBJ2-1; TRBD1 is a possible D gene (5 bases). Germline-derived CDR1 and CDR2 are LNHDA and SQIVND (reference sequence). The CDR3 covers 16 residues. The V and J ends lost 1 base and 4 bases respectively, with 14 bases between them. This chain's CDR3 is CASSIGRGLGYNEQFF. The CDR3 DNA reads as TGTGCCAGTAGTATAGGTAGGGGATTGGGGTACAATGAGCAGTTCTTC.

The rearrangement joins TRBV7-8 to TRBJ1-2; D gene uncertain. The CDR3 sequence is 13 residues long. Trimming took off 7 bases at V and 4 bases at J, with 13 bases between the two ends. Germline V gene lookup returns CDR1 SGHVS and CDR2 FQNEAQ. CDR3 nucleotides: TGTGCCAGCACCCCGGGGAGTTCCTATGGCTACACCTTC. Encoded protein: CASTPGSSYGYTF.

This clone was picked up a small number of times. CDR3 nucleotides: TGTGCCAGCAGTTCCCTAGGGACAGGGGGAGGCGAGCAGTACTTC. It codes for CASSSLGTGGGEQYF. The chain couples TRBV6-5 to TRBJ2-7; 11 nucleotides match TRBD1. Trimming removed 4 bases from V and 6 bases from J; junction bases left unmatched: 8. The CDR3 is 15 residues long. Germline loops: CDR1 MNHEY, CDR2 SVGAGI.

The rearrangement links TRBV7-8 to TRBJ1-1, with 10 nucleotides matching TRBD1. The CDR3 loop spans 14 amino acids. Germline V CDR1 and CDR2: SGHVS, FQNEAQ. V dropped 3 bases and J dropped 4; count of bases not matched to a gene: 2. The CDR3 is CASSLGQGFTEAFF. In DNA form, the CDR3 reads TGTGCCAGCAGCTTGGGACAGGGGTTCACTGAAGCTTTCTTT.

This clone was observed a few times. The chain has TRBV27 and TRBJ2-2; the match to TRBD1 covers 8 bases. The CDR3 is 16 residues long. Trimming removed 6 bases from V and 2 bases from J; junction bases left unmatched: 8. The germline V gene encodes CDR1 MNHEY and CDR2 SMNVEV (reference sequence). CDR3 residues: CASRIGQGTNTGELFF. The CDR3 bases are TGTGCCAGCAGAATAGGACAGGGAACAAACACCGGGGAGCTGTTTTTT.

This rearrangement joins TRBV6-1 to TRBJ1-4, with 8 bases lining up with TRBD1. Germline-derived CDR1 and CDR2 are MNHNS and SASEGT. This CDR3 is built from 15 residues. J lost 3 bases, V lost 4 bases, and 4 bases had no gene match. For the CDR3, the DNA is TGTGCCAGCAGTGGCAGGACAGGGTCTAATGAAAAACTGTTTTTT. It codes for CASSGRTGSNEKLFF.